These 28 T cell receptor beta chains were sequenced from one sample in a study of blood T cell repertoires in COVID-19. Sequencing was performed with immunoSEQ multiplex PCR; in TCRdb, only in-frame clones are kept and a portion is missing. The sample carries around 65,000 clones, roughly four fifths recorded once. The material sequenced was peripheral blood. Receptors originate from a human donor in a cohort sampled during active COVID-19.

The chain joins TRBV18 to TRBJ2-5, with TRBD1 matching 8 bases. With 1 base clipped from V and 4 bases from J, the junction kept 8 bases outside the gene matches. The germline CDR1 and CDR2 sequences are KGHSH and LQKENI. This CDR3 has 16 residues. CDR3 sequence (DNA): TGTGCCAGCTCACCACTTGGGACAGGAGGCGCAGAGACCCAGTACTTC. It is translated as CASSPLGTGGAETQYF.

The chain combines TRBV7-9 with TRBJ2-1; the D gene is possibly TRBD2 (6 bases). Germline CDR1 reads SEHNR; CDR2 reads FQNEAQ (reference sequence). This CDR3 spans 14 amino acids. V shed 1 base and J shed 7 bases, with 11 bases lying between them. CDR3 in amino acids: CASSLGTTTNEQFF. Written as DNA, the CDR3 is TGTGCCAGCAGCTTAGGGACTACCACGAATGAGCAGTTCTTC.

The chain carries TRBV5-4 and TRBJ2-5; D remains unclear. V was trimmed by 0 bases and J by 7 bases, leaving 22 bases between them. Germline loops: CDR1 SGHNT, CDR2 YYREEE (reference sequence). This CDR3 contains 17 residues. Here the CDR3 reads CASSLAPRDSIRVTQYF. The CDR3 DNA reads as TGTGCCAGCAGCTTGGCCCCCCGCGACTCGATACGGGTGACCCAGTACTTC.

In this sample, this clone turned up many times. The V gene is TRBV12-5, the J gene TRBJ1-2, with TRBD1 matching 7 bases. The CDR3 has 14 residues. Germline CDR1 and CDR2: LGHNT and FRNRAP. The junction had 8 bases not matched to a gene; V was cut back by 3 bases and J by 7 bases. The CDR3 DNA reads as TGTGCTAGTGGTTTACTCACAGGGGCCGGTGGCTACACCTTC. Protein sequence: CASGLLTGAGGYTF.

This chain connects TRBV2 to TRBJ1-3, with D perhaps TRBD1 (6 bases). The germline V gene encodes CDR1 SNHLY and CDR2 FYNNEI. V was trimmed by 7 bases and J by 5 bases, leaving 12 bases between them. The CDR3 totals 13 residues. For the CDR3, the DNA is TGTGCCAGCACCCGGGACACCCGAAACACCATATATTTT. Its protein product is CASTRDTRNTIYF.

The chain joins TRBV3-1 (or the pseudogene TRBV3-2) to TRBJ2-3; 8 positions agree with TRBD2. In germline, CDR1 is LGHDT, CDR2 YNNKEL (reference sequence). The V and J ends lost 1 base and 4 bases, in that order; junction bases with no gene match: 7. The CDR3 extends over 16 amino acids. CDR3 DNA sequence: TGTGCCAGCAGCCAAGTAACGGGGGGGCCTGCAGATACGCAGTATTTT. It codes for CASSQVTGGPADTQYF.

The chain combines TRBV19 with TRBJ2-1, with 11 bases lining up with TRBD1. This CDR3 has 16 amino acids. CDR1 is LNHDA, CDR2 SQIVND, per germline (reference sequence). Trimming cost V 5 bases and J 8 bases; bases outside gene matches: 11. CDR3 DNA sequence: TGTGCCAGTAGTCTCGGACAGGGGGCGGGGTGGGATGAGCAGTTCTTC. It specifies CASSLGQGAGWDEQFF.

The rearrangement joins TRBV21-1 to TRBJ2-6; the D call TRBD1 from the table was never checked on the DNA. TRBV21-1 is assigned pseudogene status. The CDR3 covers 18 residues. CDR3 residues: CASSKGVSRGSGANVLTF. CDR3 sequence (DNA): TGTGCCAGCAGCAAAGGGGTAAGCAGGGGCTCTGGGGCCAACGTCCTGACTTTC.

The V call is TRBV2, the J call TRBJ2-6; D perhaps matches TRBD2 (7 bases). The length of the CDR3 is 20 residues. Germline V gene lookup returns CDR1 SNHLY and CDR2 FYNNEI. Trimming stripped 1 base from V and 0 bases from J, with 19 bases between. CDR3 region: CASSEERGDTQGSGANVLTF. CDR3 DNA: TGTGCCAGCAGTGAAGAACGGGGGGACACCCAGGGCTCTGGGGCCAACGTCCTGACTTTC. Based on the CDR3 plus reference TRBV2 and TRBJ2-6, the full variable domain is EPEVTQTPSHQVTQMGQEVILRCVPISNHLYFYWYRQILGQKVEFLVSFYNNEISEKSEIFDDQFSVERPDGSNFTLKIRSTKLEDSAMYFCASSEERGDTQGSGANVLTFGAGSRLTVL.

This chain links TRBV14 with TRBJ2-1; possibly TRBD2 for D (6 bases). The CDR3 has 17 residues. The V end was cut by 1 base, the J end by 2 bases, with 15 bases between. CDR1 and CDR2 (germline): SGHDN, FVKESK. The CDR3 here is CASSQGWEAGPYNEQFF. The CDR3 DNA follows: TGTGCCAGCAGCCAAGGATGGGAAGCGGGTCCCTACAATGAGCAGTTCTTC. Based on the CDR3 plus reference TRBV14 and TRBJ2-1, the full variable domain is EAGVTQFPSHSVIEKGQTVTLRCDPISGHDNLYWYRRVMGKEIKFLLHFVKESKQDESGMPNNRFLAERTGGTYSTLKVQPAELEDSGVYFCASSQGWEAGPYNEQFFGPGTRLTVL.

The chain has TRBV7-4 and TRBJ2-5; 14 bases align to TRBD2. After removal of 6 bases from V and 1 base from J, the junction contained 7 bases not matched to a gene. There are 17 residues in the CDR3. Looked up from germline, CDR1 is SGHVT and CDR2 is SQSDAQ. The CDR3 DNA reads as TGTGCCAGCAGTTTGGGACTAGCGGGGGCACGCCAAGAGACCCAGTACTTC. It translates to CASSLGLAGARQETQYF.

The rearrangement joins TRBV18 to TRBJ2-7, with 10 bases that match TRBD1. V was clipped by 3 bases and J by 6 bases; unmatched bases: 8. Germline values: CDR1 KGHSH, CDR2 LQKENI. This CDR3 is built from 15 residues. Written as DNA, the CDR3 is TGTGCCAGCTCACCTTCTCCGGGACAGGGGACCGAGCAGTACTTC. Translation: CASSPSPGQGTEQYF. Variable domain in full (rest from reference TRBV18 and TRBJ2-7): NAGVMQNPRHLVRRRGQEARLRCSPMKGHSHVYWYRQLPEEGLKFMVYLQKENIIDESGMPKERFSAEFPKEGPSILRIQQVVRGDSAAYFCASSPSPGQGTEQYFGPGTRLTVT.

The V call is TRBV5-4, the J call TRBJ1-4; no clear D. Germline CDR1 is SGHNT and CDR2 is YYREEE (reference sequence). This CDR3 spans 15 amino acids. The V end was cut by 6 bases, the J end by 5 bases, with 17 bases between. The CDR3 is CASNNAGLKNEKLFF. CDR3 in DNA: TGTGCCAGCAACAATGCAGGACTCAAGAATGAAAAACTGTTTTTT.

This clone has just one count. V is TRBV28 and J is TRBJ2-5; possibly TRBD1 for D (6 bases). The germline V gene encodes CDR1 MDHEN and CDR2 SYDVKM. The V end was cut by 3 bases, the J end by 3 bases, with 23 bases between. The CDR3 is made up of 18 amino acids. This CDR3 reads CASSFRWGRRLGEETQYF. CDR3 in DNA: TGTGCCAGCAGTTTTCGGTGGGGGCGCCGGTTAGGGGAAGAGACCCAGTACTTC.

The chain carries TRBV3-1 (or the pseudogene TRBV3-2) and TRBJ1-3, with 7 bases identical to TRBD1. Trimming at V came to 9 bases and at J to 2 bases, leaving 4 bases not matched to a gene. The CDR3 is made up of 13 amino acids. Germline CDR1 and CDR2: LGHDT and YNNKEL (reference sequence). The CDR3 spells CASRQGAGNTIYF. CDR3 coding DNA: TGTGCCAGTCGACAGGGCGCTGGAAACACCATATATTTT.

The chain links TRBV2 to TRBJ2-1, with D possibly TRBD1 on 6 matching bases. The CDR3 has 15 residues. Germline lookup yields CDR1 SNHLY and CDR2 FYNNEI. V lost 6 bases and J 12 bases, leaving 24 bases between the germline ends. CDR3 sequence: CASRDHTRQDPWQFF. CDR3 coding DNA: TGTGCCAGCAGAGACCACACCAGACAGGATCCTTGGCAGTTCTTC.

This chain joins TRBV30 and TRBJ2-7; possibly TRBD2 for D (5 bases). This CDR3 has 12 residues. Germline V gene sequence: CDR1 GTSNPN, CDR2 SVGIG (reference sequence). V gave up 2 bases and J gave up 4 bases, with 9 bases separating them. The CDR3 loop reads CAWSHGKYEQYF. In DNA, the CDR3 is TGTGCCTGGAGTCACGGGAAGTACGAGCAGTACTTC.

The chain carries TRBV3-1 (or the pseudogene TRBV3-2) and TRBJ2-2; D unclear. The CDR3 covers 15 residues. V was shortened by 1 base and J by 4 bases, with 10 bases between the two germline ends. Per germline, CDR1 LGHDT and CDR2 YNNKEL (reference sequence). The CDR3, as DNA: TGTGCCAGCAGCCAAGGCCATGGCAGCACCGGGGAGCTGTTTTTT. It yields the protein CASSQGHGSTGELFF.

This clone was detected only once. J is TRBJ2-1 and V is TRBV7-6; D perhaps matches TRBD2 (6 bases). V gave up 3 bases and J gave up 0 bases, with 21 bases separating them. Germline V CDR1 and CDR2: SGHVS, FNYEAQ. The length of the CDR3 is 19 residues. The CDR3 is CASSLPPGGRGNSYNEQFF. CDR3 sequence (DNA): TGTGCCAGCAGCTTGCCTCCCGGTGGGCGGGGAAACTCCTACAATGAGCAGTTCTTC. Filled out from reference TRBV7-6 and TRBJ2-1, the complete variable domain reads GAGVSQSPRYKVTKRGQDVALRCDPISGHVSLYWYRQALGQGPEFLTYFNYEAQQDKSGLPNDRFSAERPEGSISTLTIQRTEQRDSAMYRCASSLPPGGRGNSYNEQFFGPGTRLTVL.

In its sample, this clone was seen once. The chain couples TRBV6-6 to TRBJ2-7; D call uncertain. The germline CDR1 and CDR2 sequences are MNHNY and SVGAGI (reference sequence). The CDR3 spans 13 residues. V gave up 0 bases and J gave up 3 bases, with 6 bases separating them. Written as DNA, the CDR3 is TGTGCCAGCAGTTACTCTGCGGTCTACGAGCAGTACGTC. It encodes CASSYSAVYEQYV.

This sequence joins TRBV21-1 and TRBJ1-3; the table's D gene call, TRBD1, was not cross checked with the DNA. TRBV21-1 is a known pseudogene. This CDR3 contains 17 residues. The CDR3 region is CASSAIRDRGTGNTIYF. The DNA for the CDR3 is TGTGCCAGCAGCGCAATACGGGACAGGGGAACTGGAAACACCATATATTTT.

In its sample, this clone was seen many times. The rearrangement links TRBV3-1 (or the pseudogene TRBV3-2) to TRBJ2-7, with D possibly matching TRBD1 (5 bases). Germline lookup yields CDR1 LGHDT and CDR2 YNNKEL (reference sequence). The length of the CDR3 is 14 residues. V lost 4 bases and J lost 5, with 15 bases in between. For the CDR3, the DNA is TGTGCCAGCAGCCTGTACGGTCGCAGGGACGAGCAGTACGTC. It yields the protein CASSLYGRRDEQYV.

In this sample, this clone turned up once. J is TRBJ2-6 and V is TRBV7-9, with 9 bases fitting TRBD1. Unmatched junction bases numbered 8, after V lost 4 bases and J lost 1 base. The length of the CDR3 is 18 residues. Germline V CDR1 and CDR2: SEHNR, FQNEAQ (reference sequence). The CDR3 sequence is CASSSFRDRESGANVLTF. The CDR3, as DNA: TGTGCCAGCAGCTCCTTCCGGGACAGGGAATCTGGGGCCAACGTCCTGACTTTC. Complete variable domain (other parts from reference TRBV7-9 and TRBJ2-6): DTGVSQNPRHKITKRGQNVTFRCDPISEHNRLYWYRQTLGQGPEFLTYFQNEAQLEKSRLLSDRFSAERPKGSFSTLEIQRTEQGDSAMYLCASSSFRDRESGANVLTFGAGSRLTVL.

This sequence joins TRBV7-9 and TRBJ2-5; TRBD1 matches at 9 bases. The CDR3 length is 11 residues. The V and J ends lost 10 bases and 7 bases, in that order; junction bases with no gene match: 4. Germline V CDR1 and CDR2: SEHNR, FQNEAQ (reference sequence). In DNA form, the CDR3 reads TGTGCCATAGGGACAGGGACGACCCAGTACTTC. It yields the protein CAIGTGTTQYF.

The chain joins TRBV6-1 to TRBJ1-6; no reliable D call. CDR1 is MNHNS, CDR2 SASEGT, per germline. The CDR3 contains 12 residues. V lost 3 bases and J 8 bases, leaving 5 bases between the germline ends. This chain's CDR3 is CASSDTDSPLHF. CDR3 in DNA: TGTGCCAGCAGTGACACGGATTCACCCCTCCACTTT.

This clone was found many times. CDR3 sequence reads: CASSYGPGGDNSPLHF. In nucleotides, the CDR3 is TGTGCCAGCAGTTACGGCCCTGGAGGGGATAATTCACCCCTCCACTTT. The chain employs TRBV6-5 and TRBJ1-6; tentatively, D is TRBD1 (5 bases). V gave up 2 bases and J gave up 5 bases, with 13 bases separating them. The CDR3 has 16 amino acids. Per the germline V gene, CDR1 is MNHEY and CDR2 is SVGAGI.

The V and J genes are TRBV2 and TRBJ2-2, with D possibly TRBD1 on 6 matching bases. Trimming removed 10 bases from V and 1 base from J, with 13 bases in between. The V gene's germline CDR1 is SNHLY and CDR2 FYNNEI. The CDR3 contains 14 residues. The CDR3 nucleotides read TGTGCCACCACGGGCAGGGGGAACACCGGGGAGCTGTTTTTT. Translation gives CATTGRGNTGELFF.

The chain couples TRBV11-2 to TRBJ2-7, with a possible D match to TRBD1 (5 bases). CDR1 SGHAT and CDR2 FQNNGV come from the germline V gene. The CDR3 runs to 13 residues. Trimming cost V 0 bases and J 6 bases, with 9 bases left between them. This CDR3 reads CASSLDARGEQYV. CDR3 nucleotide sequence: TGTGCCAGCAGCTTAGATGCTAGGGGCGAGCAGTACGTC.